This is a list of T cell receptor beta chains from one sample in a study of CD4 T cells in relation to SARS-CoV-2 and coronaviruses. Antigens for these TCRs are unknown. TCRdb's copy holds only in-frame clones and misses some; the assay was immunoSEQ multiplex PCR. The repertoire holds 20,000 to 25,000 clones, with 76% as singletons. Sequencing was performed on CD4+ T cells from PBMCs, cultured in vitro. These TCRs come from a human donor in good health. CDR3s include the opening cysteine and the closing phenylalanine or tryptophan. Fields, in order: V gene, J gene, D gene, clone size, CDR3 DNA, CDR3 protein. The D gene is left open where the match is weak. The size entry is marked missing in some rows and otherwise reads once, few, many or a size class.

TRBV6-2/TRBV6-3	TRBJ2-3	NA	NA	TGTGCCAGCAGTTACGAACCGGGAGATACAGATACGCAGTATTTT	CASSYEPGDTDTQYF
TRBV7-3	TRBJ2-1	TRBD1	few	TGTGCCAGCAGGTCCCAGGGGGTCAAGAGTGAGCAGTTCTTC	CASRSQGVKSEQFF
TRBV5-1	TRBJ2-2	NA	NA	TGCGCCAGCAGCGCGCACAACAGAGACACCGGGGAGCTGTTTTTT	CASSAHNRDTGELFF
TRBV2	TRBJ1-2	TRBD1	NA	TGTGCCAGCAGTGGTTCAGGGGGCGCCGGCTACACCTTC	CASSGSGGAGYTF
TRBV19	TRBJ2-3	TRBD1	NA	TGTGCCAGTGCTCGACAGGGGGCAACAGATACGCAGTATTTT	CASARQGATDTQYF
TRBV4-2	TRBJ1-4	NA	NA	TGTGCCAGCAGCCGTACAGTTGCAACTAATGAAAAACTGTTTTTT	CASSRTVATNEKLFF
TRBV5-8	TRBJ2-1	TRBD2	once	TGTGCCAGCAGCCCGACTAGCGGGACTTACAATGAGCAGTTCTTC	CASSPTSGTYNEQFF
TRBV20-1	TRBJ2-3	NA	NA	TGCAGTGCGGAAACAGAGGATACGCAGTATTTT	CSAETEDTQYF
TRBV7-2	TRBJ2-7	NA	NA	TGTGCCAGCAGCCCAGGGGGGGGGATTCGAGAGCAGTACTTC	CASSPGGGIREQYF
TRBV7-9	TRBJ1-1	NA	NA	TGTGCCAGCAGCTTAGCGGAGGGGAAAGCTTTCTTT	CASSLAEGKAFF
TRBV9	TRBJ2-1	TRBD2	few	TGTGCCAGCAGCGCCGGGTGGGGGGGGAAGGGCAATGAGCAGTTCTTC	CASSAGWGGKGNEQFF
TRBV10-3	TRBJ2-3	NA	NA	TGTGCCATCAGTGGTGACGCTAGCACAGATACGCAGTATTTT	CAISGDASTDTQYF